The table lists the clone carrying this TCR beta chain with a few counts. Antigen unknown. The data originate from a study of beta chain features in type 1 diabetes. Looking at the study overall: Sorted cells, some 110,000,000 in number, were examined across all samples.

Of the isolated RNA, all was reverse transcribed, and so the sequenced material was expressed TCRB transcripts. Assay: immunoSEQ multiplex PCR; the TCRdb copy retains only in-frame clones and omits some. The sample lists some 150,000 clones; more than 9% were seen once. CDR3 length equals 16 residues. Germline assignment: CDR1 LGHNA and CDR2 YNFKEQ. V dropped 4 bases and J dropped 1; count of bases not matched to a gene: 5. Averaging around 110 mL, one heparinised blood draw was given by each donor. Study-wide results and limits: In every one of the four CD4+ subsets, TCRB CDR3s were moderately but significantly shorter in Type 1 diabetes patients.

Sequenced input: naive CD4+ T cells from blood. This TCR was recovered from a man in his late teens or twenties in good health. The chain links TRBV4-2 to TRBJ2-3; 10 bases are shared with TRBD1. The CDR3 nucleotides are TGTGCCAGCAGCCGCACCGGGACAGGGGGCACAGATACGCAGTATTTT. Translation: CASSRTGTGGTDTQYF.